This TCR beta chain was found in a study of shared clonotypes between healthy human individuals. This CDR3 is 12 amino acids long. The germline CDR1 and CDR2 sequences are PRHDT and FYEKMQ (reference sequence). V was pared by 5 bases and J by 5 bases, with 2 bases of the junction left unmatched. CD45RO-negative CD8 cells positively selected for CCR7 made up the naive population, which excluded terminally differentiated effector memory CD45RA+ cells. The data were produced by immunoSEQ multiplex PCR, yet TCRdb's version contains in-frame clones alone and is incomplete. This sample has 1.5 million to 2.5 million clones, with roughly 94% found just once.

The specimen was naive CD8+ T cells sorted from blood. The clonotype comes from a man in his late teens or twenties in good health. J is TRBJ2-5 and V is TRBV13; 7 bases agree with TRBD1. CDR3 nucleotides: TGTGCCAGCAGCCCGGACAGGGAGACCCAGTACTTC. It codes for CASSPDRETQYF. The complete variable domain, with remaining parts taken from reference TRBV13 and TRBJ2-5, reads AAGVIQSPRHLIKEKRETATLKCYPIPRHDTVYWYQQGPGQDPQFLISFYEKMQSDKGSIPDRFSAQQFSDYHSELNMSSLELGDSALYFCASSPDRETQYFGPGTRLLVL.